This record covers a single T cell receptor (beta chain). The clone's antigen remains unknown. There are no base qualities to consult, and no much larger clone falls within one base. Germline trimming amounts to 4 bases on V and 6 bases on J, with 2 as the count of junction bases outside the gene matches. The CDR3 holds 13 amino acids from the cysteine to the phenylalanine. CDR3 DNA only is kept here, 39 bases in frame from base 1. The germline V gene gives CDR1 as SGHAT and CDR2 as FQNNGV. The library came from the immunoSEQ multiplex PCR assay. As stored in TCRdb, this immuneACCESS dataset retains in-frame rearrangements with V and J assigned. A fraction of the clones does not appear; measured against another copy, unresolved V genes explain less than half of the discrepancy, and the remainder lacks a known reason. The sample table contains some 40,000 clones; only one count was recorded for around 92% of them. 1% to 1.5% of the sample lies in the top ten.

These data are taken from a study of T cell changes during pregnancy in multiple sclerosis (dated by TCRdb to between 2018 and 2021). For the wider study: The study examined how the T cell repertoire changed over the course of pregnancy in women with multiple sclerosis.

Sequenced: peripheral blood. The receptor was derived from a female donor with multiple sclerosis, enrolled in a pregnancy study. The V gene is TRBV11-2 and the J gene is TRBJ2-5, with 10 middle bases fitting TRBD2. In nucleotides, the sequence is TGTGCCAGCAGCTCTAGCGGGAGAAAGACCCAGTACTTC. The translation is CASSSSGRKTQYF.